The 14 T cell receptor beta chains listed next were all sequenced from one sample in a study of blood T cell repertoires in COVID-19. TCRdb's copy holds only in-frame clones and misses some; the assay was immunoSEQ multiplex PCR. The sample yields about 270,000 clones, around 91% seen once. Sequencing used PBMCs or T cells enriched from blood (not recorded which). The receptors were gathered from a woman between 18 and 29 years old who had recovered from COVID-19.

This clone was counted between two and nine times. The V and J genes are TRBV18 and TRBJ1-2; weak D call: TRBD1 (6 bases). Trimming left V 4 bases short and J 8 bases short, with 23 bases between. Germline V CDR1 and CDR2: KGHSH, LQKENI. The CDR3 runs 16 residues. The CDR3 here is CASSHETGTTAGGYTF. The CDR3 nucleotides read TGTGCCAGCTCACACGAAACCGGGACAACCGCAGGGGGCTACACCTTC.

This rearrangement joins TRBV20-1 to TRBJ2-3; D perhaps matches TRBD2 (7 bases). The germline gives CDR1 DFQATT, CDR2 SNEGSKA (reference sequence). The CDR3 loop spans 14 amino acids. The V end was cut by 3 bases, the J end by 6 bases, with 16 bases between. CDR3 residues: CSASSRGATDTQYF. CDR3 sequence (DNA): TGCAGTGCTAGTAGTCGGGGGGCCACGGATACGCAGTATTTT.

V and J are TRBV5-8 and TRBJ2-3, with 8 bases fitting TRBD2. This CDR3 region has 16 residues. V was clipped by 0 bases and J by 1 base; unmatched bases: 4. Germline V lookup: CDR1 SGHTS, CDR2 YDEGEE. CDR3 bases: TGTGCCAGCAGCTTGGCCTCGGGGGGGGGCACAGATACGCAGTATTTT. Protein sequence: CASSLASGGGTDTQYF. Filled out from reference TRBV5-8 and TRBJ2-3, the complete variable domain reads EAGVTQSPTHLIKTRGQQATLRCSPISGHTSVYWYQQALGLGLQFLLWYDEGEERNRGNFPPRFSGRQFPNYSSELNVNALELEDSALYLCASSLASGGGTDTQYFGPGTRLTVL.

The chain is built from TRBV4-1 and TRBJ1-3, with 7 bases matching TRBD1. Germline V gene data show CDR1 as MGHRA and CDR2 as YSYEKL. J was trimmed by 0 bases and V by 0 bases; bases with no gene match: 17. The CDR3 runs to 21 residues. The CDR3 sequence is CASSQDDLEGQLLYSGNTIYF. CDR3 bases: TGCGCCAGCAGCCAAGATGATTTGGAGGGACAGCTCCTTTACTCTGGAAACACCATATATTTT.

V usage is TRBV5-8 and J usage is TRBJ2-2; D is perhaps TRBD1 (5 bases). Between the trimmed V and J ends, which lost 4 bases and 0 bases, there was a span of 16 bases. Germline V gene lookup returns CDR1 SGHTS and CDR2 YDEGEE. CDR3 size: 17 residues. CDR3 region: CASSAPRQFANTGELFF. The CDR3 DNA sequence: TGTGCCAGCAGCGCCCCCCGACAGTTCGCGAACACCGGGGAGCTGTTTTTT.

In this sample, this clone turned up once. The V gene is TRBV15, the J gene TRBJ2-7; 7 nucleotides align to TRBD1. The junction had 8 bases not matched to a gene; V was cut back by 3 bases and J by 3 bases. Germline-derived CDR1 and CDR2 are LNHNV and YYDKDF (reference sequence). The CDR3 loop spans 15 amino acids. CDR3 sequence: CATSRGDSRGYEQYF. CDR3 nucleotides: TGTGCCACCAGCAGGGGGGACAGTCGAGGCTACGAGCAGTACTTC.

This chain uses TRBV15 with TRBJ2-3; D is unclear. Germline V gene lookup returns CDR1 LNHNV and CDR2 YYDKDF (reference sequence). The CDR3 runs to 16 residues. V shed 0 bases and J shed 0 bases, with 10 bases lying between them. The CDR3 DNA reads as TGTGCCACCAGCAGAGATCACACGGGTAGCACAGATACGCAGTATTTT. Protein product: CATSRDHTGSTDTQYF.

The chain carries TRBV29-1 and TRBJ2-3, with unresolved D. The germline V gene encodes CDR1 SQVTM and CDR2 ANQGSEA. This CDR3 region has 17 residues. Trimming took 4 bases from V and 2 from J, leaving 22 bases between them. This CDR3 is CSVVWANSNKPTDTQYF. As DNA, the CDR3 is TGCAGCGTTGTCTGGGCTAATAGTAATAAGCCCACAGATACGCAGTATTTT.

CDR3 coding DNA: TGCGCCAGCAGAGGGGACAGGGGGCTTTCCTACGAGCAGTACTTC. Its protein is CASRGDRGLSYEQYF. This rearrangement joins TRBV5-1 to TRBJ2-7; TRBD1 agrees at 12 bases. CDR1 is SGHRS, CDR2 YFSETQ, per germline. The junction had 4 bases not matched to a gene; V was cut back by 5 bases and J by 1 base. The CDR3 runs to 15 residues.

The chain uses TRBV2 and TRBJ2-7; 8 bases agree with TRBD1. The junction had 4 bases not matched to a gene; V was cut back by 6 bases and J by 0 bases. Looked up from germline, CDR1 is SNHLY and CDR2 is FYNNEI. The CDR3 totals 14 residues. The CDR3: CASRRGQASYEQYF. The CDR3 DNA reads TGTGCCAGCAGAAGGGGACAGGCCTCCTACGAGCAGTACTTC.

The chain is built from TRBV27 and TRBJ1-2; 12 positions agree with TRBD1. With V trimmed by 6 bases and J by 0 bases, 14 bases remained unmatched. Per germline, CDR1 MNHEY and CDR2 SMNVEV (reference sequence). There are 19 residues in the CDR3. The CDR3 sequence: CASSPGWAGQGASNYGYTF. DNA of the CDR3: TGTGCCAGCAGCCCAGGTTGGGCGGGACAGGGGGCGTCTAACTATGGCTACACCTTC.

The V and J genes are TRBV6-5 and TRBJ1-3; the match to TRBD1 covers 7 bases. The CDR3 has 15 residues. V lost 2 bases to trimming and J lost 2 bases; unmatched junction nucleotides: 3. Germline values: CDR1 MNHEY, CDR2 SVGAGI. The CDR3 DNA is TGTGCCAGCAGTTACGGGACAGACCCTGGAAACACCATATATTTT. Amino acids: CASSYGTDPGNTIYF.

This chain connects TRBV5-4 to TRBJ2-7, with D perhaps TRBD1 (5 bases). Germline CDR1 SGHNT, CDR2 YYREEE (reference sequence). V was pared by 0 bases and J by 4 bases, with 8 bases between. The CDR3 runs 13 residues. The chain's CDR3 is CASSLGTTYEQYF. The CDR3 DNA reads TGTGCCAGCAGCTTGGGGACAACTTACGAGCAGTACTTC.

The V and J genes are TRBV10-3 and TRBJ1-2; D perhaps matches TRBD1 (5 bases). The CDR3 is made up of 14 amino acids. Germline CDR1 and CDR2: ENHRY and SYGVKD. Trimming pared 4 bases from V and 0 bases from J, leaving 9 bases between. CDR3 loop: CAISAGYANYGYTF. CDR3 nucleotides: TGTGCCATCAGTGCAGGGTACGCTAACTATGGCTACACCTTC.